The entry below describes one T cell receptor (beta chain). The method was immunoSEQ multiplex PCR; TCRdb's version includes in-frame clones alone and lacks a portion of them. This repertoire shows approximately 100,000 clones, more than 85% found once; its top ten account for approximately 7.8%. There are 15 residues in the CDR3. Trimming took off 1 base at V and 7 bases at J, with 11 bases between the two ends. Germline V gene lookup returns CDR1 SGHVS and CDR2 FQNEAQ. The entry originates in a study of control samples from healthy donors and cancer patients. This clonotype was sampled from a man aged 25 to 45 in good health. Sequenced material: blood. V is TRBV7-8 and J is TRBJ1-6; no definite D call. CDR3 residues: CASSLVGSSNSPLHF. DNA of the CDR3: TGTGCCAGCAGCTTAGTGGGCAGTAGCAATTCACCCCTCCACTTT. The variable domain in full, with the rest retrieved from reference TRBV7-8 and TRBJ1-6, is GAGVSQSPRYKVAKRGQDVALRCDPISGHVSLFWYQQALGQGPEFLTYFQNEAQLDKSGLPSDRFFAERPEGSVSTLKIQRTQQEDSAVYLCASSLVGSSNSPLHFGNGTRLTVT.